These 14 T cell receptor beta chains were all obtained from the same sample, sequenced in a study of shared clonotypes between healthy human individuals. Sequencing used immunoSEQ multiplex PCR; TCRdb keeps in-frame clones, though not all of them. The sample shows approximately 2.4 million clones, approximately 94% of them seen only once. The sequencing sample was made of naive CD4+ T cells sorted from blood. Subset meaning: CD45RA+ positively selected. The receptor source for this set is a young man in good health.

This clone was seen only a few times. The rearrangement joins TRBV10-3 to TRBJ2-1; TRBD2 aligns across 8 bases. Losses at the gene ends were 4 bases for V and 7 bases for J; bases not matched to a gene: 0. Germline CDR1 and CDR2: ENHRY and SYGVKD. This CDR3 spans 12 amino acids. Written as DNA, the CDR3 is TGTGCCATCAGTGCGGGGGGGAATGAGCAGTTCTTC. Translated, it gives CAISAGGNEQFF.

This chain links TRBV5-1 with TRBJ2-7; no firm D call. V was pared by 0 bases and J by 7 bases, with 11 bases between. This CDR3 has 13 residues. From germline, CDR1 is SGHRS and CDR2 YFSETQ. The CDR3: CASSLGPLAEQYF. CDR3 nucleotide sequence: TGCGCCAGCAGCTTGGGCCCCTTGGCGGAGCAGTACTTC. Drawing the rest from reference TRBV5-1 and TRBJ2-7, the complete variable domain is KAGVTQTPRYLIKTRGQQVTLSCSPISGHRSVSWYQQTPGQGLQFLFEYFSETQRNKGNFPGRFSGRQFSNSRSEMNVSTLELGDSALYLCASSLGPLAEQYFGPGTRLTVT.

The genes are TRBV4-1 and TRBJ2-5; D remains ambiguous. V lost 3 bases to trimming and J lost 4 bases, with 12 bases between them. The CDR3 runs to 14 residues. Germline loops: CDR1 MGHRA, CDR2 YSYEKL. The chain's CDR3 is CASSHPGWGETQYF. Written as DNA, the CDR3 is TGCGCCAGCAGCCACCCCGGGTGGGGAGAGACCCAGTACTTC.

This clone was counted a single time. The V gene is TRBV7-9, the J gene TRBJ2-7; no clear D gene. The CDR3 has 14 amino acids. Looked up from germline, CDR1 is SEHNR and CDR2 is FQNEAQ (reference sequence). V was cut by 7 bases and J by 5 bases, with 18 bases left in between. The CDR3 region is CASTPNGNLHEQYF. In DNA, the CDR3 is TGTGCCAGCACACCAAACGGAAATCTCCACGAGCAGTACTTC. The variable domain in full, with the rest retrieved from reference TRBV7-9 and TRBJ2-7, is DTGVSQNPRHKITKRGQNVTFRCDPISEHNRLYWYRQTLGQGPEFLTYFQNEAQLEKSRLLSDRFSAERPKGSFSTLEIQRTEQGDSAMYLCASTPNGNLHEQYFGPGTRLTVT.

The genes are TRBV19 and TRBJ1-6; D gene uncertain. The length of the CDR3 is 12 residues. Germline loops: CDR1 LNHDA, CDR2 SQIVND (reference sequence). Trimming took 5 bases from V and 7 from J, leaving 6 bases between them. The CDR3 nucleotides read TGTGCCAGTAGTGCGAAGAATTCACCCCTCCACTTT. Translation: CASSAKNSPLHF.

Comments on this clone: Other DNA variants within this sample encode the same CDR3. The CDR3 is CASSQGGTEAFF. The CDR3 region has the DNA TGTGCCAGCTCGCAGGGGGGGACTGAAGCTTTCTTT. The chain links TRBV18 to TRBJ1-1, with 7 bases identical to TRBD1. Germline-derived CDR1 and CDR2 are KGHSH and LQKENI. The CDR3 extends over 12 amino acids. The V gene end was trimmed by 6 bases and the J gene end by 5 bases; junction bases not matched to a gene: 3.

The chain joins TRBV2 to TRBJ1-1, with D tentatively TRBD1 (5 bases). V was shortened by 5 bases and J by 10 bases, with 23 bases between the two germline ends. The CDR3 loop spans 15 amino acids. Looked up from germline, CDR1 is SNHLY and CDR2 is FYNNEI. The CDR3 DNA is TGTGCCAGCAGTCCGAAGGCCGACAGACTGCCGGGAGCTTTCTTT. Translated, it gives CASSPKADRLPGAFF.

Concerning this clone: Other DNA variants within this sample encode the same CDR3. V and J are TRBV6-6 and TRBJ1-2; D is uncertain. CDR3 length: 11 amino acids. Trimming took off 2 bases at V and 5 bases at J, with 3 bases between the two ends. Germline V gene data show CDR1 as MNHNY and CDR2 as SVGAGI (reference sequence). The CDR3 loop is CASSYNYGYTF. The CDR3 DNA reads TGTGCCAGCAGTTACAATTATGGCTACACCTTC.

The chain is built from TRBV2 and TRBJ2-2, with D possibly TRBD2 on 5 matching bases. The CDR3 runs to 13 residues. V dropped 4 bases and J dropped 3 bases, with 6 bases sitting between them. CDR1 and CDR2 (germline): SNHLY, FYNNEI. Here the CDR3 reads CASSGGDTGELFF. As DNA, the CDR3 is TGTGCCAGCAGTGGGGGAGACACCGGGGAGCTGTTTTTT.

The chain is built from TRBV19 and TRBJ1-2, with 8 bases aligning to TRBD1. This CDR3 region has 14 residues. Unmatched junction bases numbered 8, after V lost 3 bases and J lost 8 bases. Germline V lookup: CDR1 LNHDA, CDR2 SQIVND (reference sequence). CDR3 DNA sequence: TGTGCCAGTAGTATTCAGGGGGCCCCACCCGGCTACACCTTC. Its translation: CASSIQGAPPGYTF.

The CDR3 spells CAWKRGMNTEAFF. CDR3 sequence (DNA): TGTGCCTGGAAGAGGGGCATGAACACTGAAGCTTTCTTT. The chain is built from TRBV30 and TRBJ1-1, with a tentative D call TRBD1 (5 bases). Germline CDR1 is GTSNPN and CDR2 is SVGIG (reference sequence). Trimming pared 4 bases from V and 0 bases from J, leaving 9 bases between. The CDR3 spans 13 residues.

This chain connects TRBV19 to TRBJ2-2; 14 nucleotides line up with TRBD2. CDR3 length: 16 residues. From germline, CDR1 is LNHDA and CDR2 SQIVND (reference sequence). V was clipped by 9 bases and J by 2 bases; unmatched bases: 5. The CDR3 nucleotides read TGTGCCAGCATGGGACTAGCGGGGGTAAACACCGGGGAGCTGTTTTTT. It is translated as CASMGLAGVNTGELFF. The complete variable domain, with remaining parts taken from reference TRBV19 and TRBJ2-2, reads DGGITQSPKYLFRKEGQNVTLSCEQNLNHDAMYWYRQDPGQGLRLIYYSQIVNDFQKGDIAEGYSVSREKKESFPLTVTSAQKNPTAFYLCASMGLAGVNTGELFFGEGSRLTVL.

A note on this clone: Other DNA sequences of this sample code for an identical CDR3. The chain couples TRBV5-4 to TRBJ2-5; the match to TRBD2 covers 11 bases. The CDR3 is made up of 16 amino acids. V shed 0 bases and J 2 bases; nucleotides not matched to a gene: 3. Germline V gives CDR1 SGHNT, CDR2 YYREEE (reference sequence). The CDR3 nucleotides are TGTGCCAGCAGCTTGGCCCTAGCGGGGGGTCAAGAGACCCAGTACTTC. It encodes CASSLALAGGQETQYF.

The chain couples TRBV30 to TRBJ1-3; possibly TRBD1 for D (5 bases). Germline assignment: CDR1 GTSNPN and CDR2 SVGIG (reference sequence). CDR3 size: 15 residues. Trimming pared 0 bases from V and 2 bases from J, leaving 11 bases between. CDR3 in DNA: TGTGCCTGGAGTGTGGGCAGGGACGCTGGAAACACCATATATTTT. Amino acid sequence: CAWSVGRDAGNTIYF.